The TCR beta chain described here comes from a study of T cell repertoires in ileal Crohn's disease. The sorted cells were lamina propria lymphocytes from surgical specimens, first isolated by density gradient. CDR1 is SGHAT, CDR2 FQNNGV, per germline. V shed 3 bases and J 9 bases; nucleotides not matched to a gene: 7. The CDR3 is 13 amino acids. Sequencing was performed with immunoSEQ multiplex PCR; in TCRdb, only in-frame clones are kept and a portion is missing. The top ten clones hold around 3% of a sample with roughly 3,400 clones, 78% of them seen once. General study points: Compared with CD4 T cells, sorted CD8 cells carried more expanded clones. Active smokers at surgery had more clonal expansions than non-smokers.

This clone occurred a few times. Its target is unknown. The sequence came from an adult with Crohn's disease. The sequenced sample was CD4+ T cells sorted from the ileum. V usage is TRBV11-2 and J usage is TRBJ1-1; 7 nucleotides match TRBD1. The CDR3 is CASSFGGGQQAFF. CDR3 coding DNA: TGTGCCAGCAGCTTCGGGGGGGGACAGCAAGCTTTCTTT.